Included here is one T cell receptor beta chain sequence, with context. Antigen specificity is unknown. This record comes from a study of cytomegalovirus exposure and HLA in healthy donors. Notes on the study in general: When presence/absence was analysed, sequencing depth was taken to be roughly uniform across donors. TRBV6-2, TRBV6-3 and some other V segments were unresolvable in 87-base-pair reads.

Vbeta (60) and Jbeta (13) primers were used in the PCR. The repertoire was sequenced with immunoSEQ multiplex PCR; TCRdb's copy has only in-frame clones and lacks some. The table has approximately 110,000 clones, approximately 78% seen once. CDR1 is SEHNR, CDR2 FQNEAQ, per germline (reference sequence). The CDR3 runs 13 residues. The sequenced sample was PBMCs. The TCR comes from a woman aged 40 to 49 in good health and CMV-seropositive. The chain combines TRBV7-9 with TRBJ2-5, with a tentative D call TRBD1 (5 bases). The J call may be incorrect, as the DNA end agrees better with TRBJ2-7. CDR3 protein: CASSLDAGHEQYF. The CDR3 DNA reads as TGTGCCAGCAGCTTAGATGCAGGGCACGAGCAGTACTTC.